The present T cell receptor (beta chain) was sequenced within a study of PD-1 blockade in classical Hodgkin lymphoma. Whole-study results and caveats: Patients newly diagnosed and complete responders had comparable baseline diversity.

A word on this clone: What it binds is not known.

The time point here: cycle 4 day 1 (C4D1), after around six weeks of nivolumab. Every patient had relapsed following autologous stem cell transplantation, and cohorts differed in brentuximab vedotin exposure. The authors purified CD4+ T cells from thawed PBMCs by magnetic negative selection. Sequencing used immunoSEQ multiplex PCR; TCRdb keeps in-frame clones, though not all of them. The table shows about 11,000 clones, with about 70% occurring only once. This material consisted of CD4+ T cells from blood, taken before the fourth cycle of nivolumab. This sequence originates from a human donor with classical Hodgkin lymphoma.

The CDR3 sequence: CSVTGQGSWGELFF. CDR3 DNA: TGCAGCGTAACCGGACAGGGTTCATGGGGGGAGCTGTTTTTT. The chain carries TRBV29-1 and TRBJ2-2, with 8 bases that match TRBD1. The CDR3 totals 14 residues. CDR1 is SQVTM, CDR2 ANQGSEA, per germline. After removal of 6 bases from V and 8 bases from J, the junction contained 11 bases not matched to a gene.